This passage covers 9 T cell receptor beta chains from one sample sequenced in a study of cytomegalovirus exposure and HLA in healthy donors. The PCR had 60 Vbeta and 13 Jbeta primers. Assay: immunoSEQ multiplex PCR; the TCRdb copy retains only in-frame clones and omits some. The data show about 160,000 clones, 75% to 90% seen once. The sequenced material came from PBMCs. The origin of the receptors is a boy aged 2 to 9 in good health and CMV-seronegative.

This chain links TRBV10-3 with TRBJ2-2, with D unresolved. The CDR3 is 13 amino acids. From germline, CDR1 is ENHRY and CDR2 SYGVKD. Trimming took off 3 bases at V and 8 bases at J, with 10 bases between the two ends. CDR3 nucleotides: TGTGCCATCAGTGACCGACCCGGGGGGGAGCTGTTTTTT. Translation gives CAISDRPGGELFF.

The chain carries TRBV7-9 and TRBJ1-2, with D possibly being TRBD1 (5 bases). Germline V gene sequence: CDR1 SEHNR, CDR2 FQNEAQ (reference sequence). V lost 4 bases and J 5 bases, leaving 14 bases between the germline ends. The CDR3 is made up of 14 amino acids. The CDR3 is CASSSSPGWYGYTF. In DNA, the CDR3 is TGTGCCAGCAGCTCCTCCCCAGGGTGGTATGGCTACACCTTC.

Points on this clone: The sample has other DNA sequences that encode this CDR3 too. The V gene is TRBV28, the J gene TRBJ1-5, with D possibly being TRBD1 (5 bases). Looked up from germline, CDR1 is MDHEN and CDR2 is SYDVKM. This CDR3 spans 17 amino acids. Trimming took 3 bases from V and 1 from J, leaving 16 bases between them. The CDR3: CASSFLSWGESNQPQHF. As DNA, the CDR3 is TGTGCCAGCAGTTTTCTTTCTTGGGGGGAGAGCAATCAGCCCCAGCATTTT.

In this sample, this clone turned up a few times. The V gene is TRBV28, the J gene TRBJ2-1; TRBD2 matches 10 bases. V was clipped by 2 bases and J by 3 bases; unmatched bases: 1. There are 15 residues in the CDR3. Germline CDR1 and CDR2: MDHEN and SYDVKM. This CDR3 reads CASSLLAGVYNEQFF. CDR3 nucleotide sequence: TGTGCCAGCAGTTTACTAGCGGGAGTCTACAATGAGCAGTTCTTC.

V gene TRBV19 combines with J gene TRBJ2-1; the D gene is possibly TRBD2 (6 bases). The CDR3 totals 17 residues. Per the germline V gene, CDR1 is LNHDA and CDR2 is SQIVND (reference sequence). V lost 1 base and J 8 bases, leaving 21 bases between the germline ends. CDR3 residues: CASSIGTTSDGGDEQFF. The CDR3 DNA sequence: TGTGCCAGTAGTATAGGGACAACCAGTGATGGAGGGGATGAGCAGTTCTTC.

This chain joins TRBV29-1 and TRBJ2-3, with D possibly TRBD2 on 7 matching bases. The CDR3 is 13 amino acids. Per the germline V gene, CDR1 is SQVTM and CDR2 is ANQGSEA. V lost 1 base to trimming and J lost 6 bases, with 11 bases between them. DNA of the CDR3: TGCAGCGTTGAAGTGGGGGGGCTCGATACGCAGTATTTT. Its protein product is CSVEVGGLDTQYF.

This chain links TRBV6-1 with TRBJ2-2, with D uncertain. The CDR3 contains 11 residues. V lost 6 bases to trimming and J lost 8 bases, with 7 bases between them. CDR1 and CDR2 from the germline V gene are MNHNS and SASEGT. The CDR3 loop reads CASSPVGELFF. For the CDR3, the DNA is TGTGCCAGCAGCCCAGTGGGGGAGCTGTTTTTT.

J is TRBJ2-5 and V is TRBV6-5; D is undetermined. The CDR3 is 11 residues long. The V gene lost 6 bases and the J gene lost 4 bases, with 6 bases spanning the gap. The germline V gene encodes CDR1 MNHEY and CDR2 SVGAGI. The CDR3 DNA sequence: TGTGCCAGCAGGACGGGAGAGACCCAGTACTTC. Translated: CASRTGETQYF.

The V call is TRBV19, the J call TRBJ1-1, with 9 bases fitting TRBD1. The length of the CDR3 is 18 residues. With 0 bases clipped from V and 2 bases from J, the junction kept 10 bases outside the gene matches. Germline-derived CDR1 and CDR2 are LNHDA and SQIVND (reference sequence). The CDR3 protein is CASSIDLPGTGKNTEAFF. For the CDR3, the DNA is TGTGCCAGTAGTATAGACCTGCCCGGGACAGGGAAAAACACTGAAGCTTTCTTT.